This TCR beta chain was sequenced for a study of shared clonotypes between healthy human individuals. Produced via immunoSEQ multiplex PCR; TCRdb's table is partial and in-frame only. Of around 2.3 million clones in the sample, almost 96% were seen once. Trimming took off 6 bases at V and 7 bases at J, with 16 bases between the two ends. This CDR3 comprises 14 residues. CDR1 and CDR2 (germline): MNHNY, SVGAGI (reference sequence). This chain connects TRBV6-6 to TRBJ2-1, with a tentative D call TRBD2 (7 bases). This receptor was identified in a man in his late teens or twenties in good health. Sequencing was carried out using naive CD4+ T cells sorted from blood. Specified subset: CD45RA+ positively selected. For the CDR3, the DNA is TGTGCCAGCAGGTCCCCGGGGGGCAATAATGAGCAGTTCTTC. It is translated as CASRSPGGNNEQFF.